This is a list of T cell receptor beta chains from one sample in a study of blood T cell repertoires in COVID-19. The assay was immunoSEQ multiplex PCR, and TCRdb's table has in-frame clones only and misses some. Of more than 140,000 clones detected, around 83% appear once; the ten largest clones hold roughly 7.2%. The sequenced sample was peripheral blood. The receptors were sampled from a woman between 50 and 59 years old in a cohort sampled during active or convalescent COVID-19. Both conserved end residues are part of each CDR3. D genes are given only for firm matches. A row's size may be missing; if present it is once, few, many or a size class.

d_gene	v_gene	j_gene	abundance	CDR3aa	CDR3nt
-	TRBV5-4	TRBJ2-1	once	CASSFDRNEQFF	TGTGCCAGCAGCTTCGATAGAAATGAGCAGTTCTTC
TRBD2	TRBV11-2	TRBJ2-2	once	CASSAGLVGGELFF	TGTGCCAGCAGCGCTGGACTAGTCGGTGGGGAGCTGTTTTTT
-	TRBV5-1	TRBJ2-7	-	CASSSAQGYEQYF	TGCGCCAGCAGCTCAGCCCAGGGTTACGAGCAGTACTTC
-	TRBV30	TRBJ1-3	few	CAWKPGAGNAIYF	TGTGCCTGGAAACCAGGGGCTGGAAACGCCATATATTTT
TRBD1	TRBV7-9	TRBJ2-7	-	CASSSSPGTGWYEQYF	TGTGCCAGCAGCTCCAGCCCCGGGACAGGGTGGTACGAGCAGTACTTC
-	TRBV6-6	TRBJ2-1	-	CASSYSTLWNEQFF	TGTGCCAGCAGTTACTCGACACTGTGGAATGAGCAGTTCTTC
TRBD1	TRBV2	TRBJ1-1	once	CASSAPDRGKAFF	TGTGCCAGCAGTGCCCCCGACAGGGGGAAAGCTTTCTTT
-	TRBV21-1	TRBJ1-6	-	CASSKVGQGSYNSPLHF	-
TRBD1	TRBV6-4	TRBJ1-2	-	CASSDTWDRGGRYGYTF	TGTGCCAGCAGTGACACATGGGACAGGGGCGGCCGCTATGGCTACACCTTC
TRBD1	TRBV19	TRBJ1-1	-	CASLTGTGVVTEAFF	TGTGCCAGCCTTACCGGGACAGGGGTTGTCACTGAAGCTTTCTTT
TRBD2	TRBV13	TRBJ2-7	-	CASRDLAGGDDEQYF	TGTGCCAGCAGGGATCTAGCGGGGGGCGACGACGAGCAGTACTTC
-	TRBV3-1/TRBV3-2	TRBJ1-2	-	CASSQVEEATIYGYTF	TGTGCCAGCAGCCAAGTGGAGGAAGCTACCATCTATGGCTACACCTTC